This T cell receptor beta chain was retrieved from a study of OX40 agonist ivuxolimab in advanced cancers. Per the germline V gene, CDR1 is MNHEY and CDR2 is SMNVEV (reference sequence). This CDR3 comprises 15 residues. The J segment lost 6 bases and the V segment lost 5 bases, leaving 8 bases of the junction unmatched. Assay used: immunoSEQ multiplex PCR; TCRdb lists only in-frame clones, some missing. The sample carries approximately 55,000 clones, around 90% recorded once. V usage is TRBV27 and J usage is TRBJ2-5; 11 nucleotides line up with TRBD2. Here the sequenced sample was CD4+ or CD8+ T cells sorted from blood, taken in a trial of the OX40 agonist ivuxolimab. The clonotype was recovered from an adult with an advanced solid tumor such as melanoma, head and neck, liver or kidney cancer. The CDR3 DNA sequence: TGTGCCAGCAGTATCACTAGCGGGAGAATGAAGACCCAGTACTTC. This translates into CASSITSGRMKTQYF.